This T cell receptor beta chain was obtained from a study of shared clonotypes between healthy human individuals. Study-wide results and caveats: Clonotype sharing across several donors was observed for about 5.5% of naive CD4 clonotypes. An anticipated effect of sequencing depth on clonotype sharing among donors was recognized.

Researchers partitioned CD4+ cells into CD45RA+ naive and CD45RA-negative memory subsets. This table comes from immunoSEQ multiplex PCR, and its TCRdb copy is limited to in-frame clones, with some not included. The table has a few million clones, 85% to 95% seen once; the top ten hold around 0.14%. A note on this clone: Its antigen is unidentified.

With 0 bases removed from V and 3 bases from J, the gap between germline ends came to 17 bases. CDR1 and CDR2 from the germline V gene are MNHNS and SASEGT. The CDR3 has 17 amino acids. The gene calls are TRBV6-1 and TRBJ1-2; maybe TRBD1 (5 bases). Specimen: naive CD4+ T cells sorted from blood. As for subset: CD45RA+ positively selected. The sequence was collected from a man younger than 30 in good health. The CDR3 coding sequence is TGTGCCAGCAGTGAAGCACATCGGGGGGGTTCCGACTATGGCTACACCTTC. As protein: CASSEAHRGGSDYGYTF.